This T cell receptor (beta chain) was identified in a study of T cell responses to AZD1222 COVID-19 vaccine. Clones were sequenced by immunoSEQ multiplex PCR, and TCRdb holds only the in-frame ones, with some missing. The sample holds 67,000 or so clones, 80% to 85% seen once. As to this clone: Its antigen is still unknown.

Broader study findings: The sample set comprised mostly white British donors with more females, and clonal diversity was possibly underestimated.

CDR3 length equals 15 residues. V was pared by 6 bases and J by 3 bases, with 18 bases between. Germline assignment: CDR1 SGDLS and CDR2 YYNGEE. The gene calls are TRBV9 and TRBJ2-5; possible D gene TRBD2, 6 bases. The specimen comprised peripheral blood, sampled on day 0 of AZD1222 vaccination. This clonotype originated in an adult in good health. CDR3 in amino acids: CASTLAAGPKETQYF. The DNA for the CDR3 is TGTGCCAGCACCCTTGCTGCGGGACCCAAAGAGACCCAGTACTTC. Full variable domain (outside the CDR3, taken from reference TRBV9 and TRBJ2-5): DSGVTQTPKHLITATGQRVTLRCSPRSGDLSVYWYQQSLDQGLQFLIQYYNGEERAKGNILERFSAQQFPDLHSELNLSSLELGDSALYFCASTLAAGPKETQYFGPGTRLLVL.